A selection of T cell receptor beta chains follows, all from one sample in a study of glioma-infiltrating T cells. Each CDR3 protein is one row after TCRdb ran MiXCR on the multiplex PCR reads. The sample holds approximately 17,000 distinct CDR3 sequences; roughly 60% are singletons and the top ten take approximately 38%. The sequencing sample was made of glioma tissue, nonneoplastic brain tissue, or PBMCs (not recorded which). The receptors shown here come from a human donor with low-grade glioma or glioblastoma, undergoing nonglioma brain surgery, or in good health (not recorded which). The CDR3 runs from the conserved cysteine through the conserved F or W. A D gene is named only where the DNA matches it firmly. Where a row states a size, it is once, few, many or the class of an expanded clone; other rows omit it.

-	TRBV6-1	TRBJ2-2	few	TGTGCCAGCAGTCTTACGAGTAGCACACCCACTGGGGAGCTGTTTTTT	CASSLTSSTPTGELFF
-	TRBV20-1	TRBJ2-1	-	TGCAGTGCTAGAGATCCGAATAAAGGTGTCACCAATGAGCAGTTCTTC	CSARDPNKGVTNEQFF
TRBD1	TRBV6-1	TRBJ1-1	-	TGTGCCAGCAGTATGACAGGGGGCAATGAAGCTTTCTTT	CASSMTGGNEAFF
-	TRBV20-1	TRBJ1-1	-	TGCAGTGCCTGGGGCGCCAGGGTCAACACTGAAGCTTTCTTT	CSAWGARVNTEAFF
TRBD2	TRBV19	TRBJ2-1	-	TGTGCCAGTAGTATAGTAACTAGCGGGAGCTGGGGAGAGCAGTTCTTC	CASSIVTSGSWGEQFF
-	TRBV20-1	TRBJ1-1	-	TGCAGTGCTAATAGGGGGAAAACTGAAGCTTTCTTT	CSANRGKTEAFF
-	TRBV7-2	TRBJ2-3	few	TGTGCCAGCAGCCGTACCCCCGAGGATACGCAGTATTTT	CASSRTPEDTQYF
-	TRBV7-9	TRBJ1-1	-	TGCGCCAGCAGCTACTCGACGGGGAACACTGAAGCTTTCTTT	CASSYSTGNTEAFF
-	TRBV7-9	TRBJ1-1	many	TGTGCCAGCAGCTTAGGCGGGGGGACCACTGAAGCTTTCTTT	CASSLGGGTTEAFF
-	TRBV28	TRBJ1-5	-	TGTGCCAGCAGGGAAGAGGGCTGGCAGCCCCAGCATTTT	CASREEGWQPQHF
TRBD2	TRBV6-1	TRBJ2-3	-	TGTGCCAGCAGTATTCAGACTAGCAGGTGGACAGATACGCAGTATTTT	CASSIQTSRWTDTQYF
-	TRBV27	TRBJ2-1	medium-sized	TGTGCCAGCAGGAGATGGTTCAGCTCCTACAATGAGCAGTTCTTC	CASRRWFSSYNEQFF
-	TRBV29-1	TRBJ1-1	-	TGCAGCGCCGCAGAGGGGACGAACACTGAAGCTTTCTTT	CSAAEGTNTEAFF
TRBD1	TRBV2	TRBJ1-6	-	TGTGCCAGCAGCGAGACAGGGAATAATTCACCCCTCCACTTT	CASSETGNNSPLHF
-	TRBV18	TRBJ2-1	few	TGTGCCAGCTCACCCACAGGGCCCAATGAGCAGTTCTTC	CASSPTGPNEQFF
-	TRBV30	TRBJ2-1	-	TGTGCCTGGAGTGTGGACTACAATGAGCAGTTCTTC	CAWSVDYNEQFF
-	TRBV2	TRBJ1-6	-	TGTGCCAGCAGTCCTCAGGACAGATCACGGTCACCCCTCCACTTT	CASSPQDRSRSPLHF
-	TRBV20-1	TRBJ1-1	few	TGCAGTGCTGATCAGGGGCTGAACACTGAAGCTTTCTTT	CSADQGLNTEAFF
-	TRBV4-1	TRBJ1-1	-	TGCGCCAGCAGCCAAGGGAGCCAGAGATTGAACACTGAAGCTTTCTTT	CASSQGSQRLNTEAFF
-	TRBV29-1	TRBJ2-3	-	TGCAGCGTTGATGGGGCGAGCACAGATACGCAGTATTTT	CSVDGASTDTQYF
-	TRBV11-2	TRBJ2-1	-	TGTGCCAGCAGCTTATTTTCTAGCAAGAGGAACAATGAGCAGTTCTTC	CASSLFSSKRNNEQFF
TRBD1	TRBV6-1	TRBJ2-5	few	TGTGCCAGCAGTTCCCAGGACAGGGGAAGTGTCGAGACCCAGTACTTC	CASSSQDRGSVETQYF
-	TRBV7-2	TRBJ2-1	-	TGTGCCAGCAGCTTAGGGGGGGGGCCCTACAATGAGCAGTTCTTC	CASSLGGGPYNEQFF
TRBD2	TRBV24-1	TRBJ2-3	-	TGTGCCACCAGTGCCGCTTGGGGGGGAGAAGCGGGGGGAAGCACAGATACGCAGTATTTT	CATSAAWGGEAGGSTDTQYF
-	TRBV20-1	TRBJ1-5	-	TGCAGTGCTAGAGCTAGTGGCAGGCATTCTCTTAATAAGCCCCAGCACTTT	CSARASGRHSLNKPQHF
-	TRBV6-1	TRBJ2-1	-	TGTGCCAGCAGAAAGGGACCAACCTACAATGAGCAGTTCTTC	CASRKGPTYNEQFF
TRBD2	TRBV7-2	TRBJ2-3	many	TGTGCCAACAGCTCTAGCGGCAGCACAGATACGCAGTATTTT	CANSSSGSTDTQYF
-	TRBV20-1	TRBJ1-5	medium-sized	TGCAGTGCTAGAGAGTCCCTAGGGAGCAATCAGCCCCAGCATTTT	CSARESLGSNQPQHF
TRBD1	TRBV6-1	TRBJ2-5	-	TGTGCCAGCAAACCAGGGGGCCTTCAGACCCAGTACTTC	CASKPGGLQTQYF
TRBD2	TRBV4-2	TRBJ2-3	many	TGTGCCAGCAGCCAAGTCACTAGCGGGGGGCATACGCAGTATTTT	CASSQVTSGGHTQYF
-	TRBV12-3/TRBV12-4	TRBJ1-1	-	TGTGCCAGCAGTTTGCGGCAGGGAGTGAACACTGAAGCTTTCTTT	CASSLRQGVNTEAFF
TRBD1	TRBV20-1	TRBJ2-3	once	TGCAGTGCTATGTCACCGGGACAGGGCACAGATACGCAGTATTTT	CSAMSPGQGTDTQYF
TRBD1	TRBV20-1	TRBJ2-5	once	TGCAGTGCTAGAGAAGGGGGCCGGGAGACCCAGTACTTC	CSAREGGRETQYF
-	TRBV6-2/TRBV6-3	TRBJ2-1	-	TGTGCCAGCAGTTGGGACTCTAATGAGCAGTTCTTC	CASSWDSNEQFF
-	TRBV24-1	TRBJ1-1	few	TGTGCCACCAGTGATGCCGGGACTCAAGCTTTCTTT	CATSDAGTQAFF
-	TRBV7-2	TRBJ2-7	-	TGTGCCAGCAGCTTAGGGCAGGTGGACGAGCAGTACTTC	CASSLGQVDEQYF
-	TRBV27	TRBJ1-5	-	TGTGCCAGCAGTCGACGACCGGGACTTTATGTCGGCAATCAGCCCCAGCATTTT	CASSRRPGLYVGNQPQHF
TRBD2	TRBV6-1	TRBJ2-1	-	TGTGCCAGCAGCCGGGGGGGAGTTGAGCAGTTCTTC	CASSRGGVEQFF
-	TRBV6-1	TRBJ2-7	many	TGTGCCAGCACCGGACAGTGGAATGGCGAGCAGTACTTC	CASTGQWNGEQYF
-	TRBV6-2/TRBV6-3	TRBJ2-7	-	TGTGCCAGCAGCCAGGGGGGGAAAGAGCAGTACTTC	CASSQGGKEQYF
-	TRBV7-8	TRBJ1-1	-	TGTGCCAGCAGCTTAGCCCGAAAGGCTTTCTTT	CASSLARKAFF
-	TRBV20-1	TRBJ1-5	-	TGCAGTGCTACCGGGACGTATCAAGGCAATCAGCCCCAGCATTTT	CSATGTYQGNQPQHF
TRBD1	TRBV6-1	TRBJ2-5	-	TGTGCCAGCAGTCCAGGGGGTTTCCAAGAGACCCAGTACTTC	CASSPGGFQETQYF
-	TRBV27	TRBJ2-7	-	TGTGCCAGCAGTAGCACATTGCTCCACTACGAGCAGTACTTC	CASSSTLLHYEQYF
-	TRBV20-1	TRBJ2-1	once	TGCAGTGCTAGGCTGGTCTACAATGAGCAGTTCTTC	CSARLVYNEQFF